One and the same sample provided the 29 T cell receptor beta chains below, sequenced in a study of tumour-infiltrating T cells in Burkitt lymphoma. Using immunoSEQ multiplex PCR, the repertoire was profiled, and TCRdb retains in-frame clones only, with some absent. This table has about 15,000 clones, approximately 71% appearing once. The sequenced sample consisted of tumor tissue. Every receptor here comes from a human donor with diffuse large B-cell lymphoma.

Here the CDR3 DNA reads TGTGCCAGCAGCTTTGGGGGGCAAGTAGATACGCAGTATTTT. Translating gives CASSFGGQVDTQYF. This chain links TRBV7-9 with TRBJ2-3, with D perhaps TRBD1 or TRBD2 (6 bases each). CDR3 size: 14 residues. V lost 3 bases to trimming and J lost 5 bases, with 12 bases between them. Germline CDR1 reads SEHNR; CDR2 reads FQNEAQ (reference sequence). Using reference TRBV7-9 and TRBJ2-3 for the parts outside the CDR3, the full variable domain is DTGVSQNPRHKITKRGQNVTFRCDPISEHNRLYWYRQTLGQGPEFLTYFQNEAQLEKSRLLSDRFSAERPKGSFSTLEIQRTEQGDSAMYLCASSFGGQVDTQYFGPGTRLTVL.

The rearrangement uses TRBV7-8 and TRBJ1-1; 8 bases map to TRBD1. Germline loops: CDR1 SGHVS, CDR2 FQNEAQ. CDR3 length: 13 residues. The ends lost 7 bases at V and 4 bases at J; junction bases unmatched: 5. This CDR3 reads CASTDGQGTEAFF. DNA of the CDR3: TGTGCCAGCACCGATGGACAGGGCACTGAAGCTTTCTTT.

This chain joins TRBV5-1 and TRBJ2-3; 10 bases align to TRBD2. J lost 0 bases, V lost 0 bases, and 10 bases had no gene match. This CDR3 is built from 19 residues. The germline gives CDR1 SGHRS, CDR2 YFSETQ. This CDR3 reads CASSLEASGSRSSTDTQYF. The CDR3 nucleotides are TGCGCCAGCAGCTTGGAGGCTAGCGGGAGCCGATCTAGCACAGATACGCAGTATTTT.

The gene calls are TRBV9 and TRBJ1-1; 7 bases fit TRBD1. The CDR3 extends over 14 amino acids. Germline lookup yields CDR1 SGDLS and CDR2 YYNGEE. J lost 11 bases, V lost 3 bases, and 13 bases had no gene match. Here the CDR3 DNA reads TGTGCCAGCAGCGCTCTTTCGCAGGGGGGAGAGGCTTTCTTT. It yields the protein CASSALSQGGEAFF.

The chain combines TRBV27 with TRBJ2-2; no definite D call. The germline V gene has CDR1 MNHEY and CDR2 SMNVEV (reference sequence). V dropped 5 bases and J dropped 4 bases, with 14 bases sitting between them. CDR3 length: 15 amino acids. CDR3 bases: TGTGCCAGCAGTCCAGAGGTGCCAGGCACCGGGGAGCTGTTTTTT. Protein sequence: CASSPEVPGTGELFF.

In DNA form, the CDR3 reads TGTGCCAGCAGTTACGCCCAGGGGATCACCGAGCAGTACTTC. Its protein product is CASSYAQGITEQYF. The chain carries TRBV6-6 and TRBJ2-7, with D tentatively TRBD1 (6 bases). The CDR3 spans 14 residues. Germline CDR1 reads MNHNY; CDR2 reads SVGAGI (reference sequence). Trimming removed 2 bases from V and 6 bases from J, with 14 bases in between.

The V and J genes are TRBV6-6 and TRBJ1-5; possibly TRBD1 for D (5 bases). This CDR3 has 14 residues. Germline-derived CDR1 and CDR2 are MNHNY and SVGAGI (reference sequence). V gave up 4 bases and J gave up 3 bases, with 10 bases separating them. DNA for the CDR3: TGTGCCAGCAGTTCCAGGGAGGACAATCAGCCCCAGCATTTT. This codes for CASSSREDNQPQHF.

This chain connects TRBV7-8 to TRBJ2-6; D is uncertain. CDR3 length: 18 amino acids. Germline CDR1 and CDR2: SGHVS and FQNEAQ. V was trimmed by 5 bases and J by 5 bases, leaving 22 bases between them. The CDR3, as DNA: TGTGCCAGCAGCGTCAAATCTTACCCACAAAGTCGGGCCAACGTCCTGACTTTC. Protein product: CASSVKSYPQSRANVLTF.

This chain links TRBV9 with TRBJ2-5; possibly TRBD2 for D (6 bases). The CDR3 sequence is 15 residues long. V lost 4 bases, J lost 4 bases, and 17 bases lay in between. Germline lookup yields CDR1 SGDLS and CDR2 YYNGEE. CDR3 protein: CASSSRGGDRETQYF. The CDR3, as DNA: TGTGCCAGCAGCTCCCGAGGAGGGGATAGAGAGACCCAGTACTTC.

The chain is built from TRBV10-1 and TRBJ2-3; D perhaps matches TRBD2 (6 bases). V lost 2 bases and J lost 1, with 10 bases in between. The germline gives CDR1 WNHNN, CDR2 SYGVQD (reference sequence). CDR3 size: 15 residues. CDR3 DNA sequence: TGCGCCAGCAGTGAGAAGGTAGCGGGCACAGATACGCAGTATTTT. This gives the protein CASSEKVAGTDTQYF.

This sequence joins TRBV5-1 and TRBJ1-4; maybe TRBD1 (6 bases). The CDR3 has 13 amino acids. V lost 5 bases, J lost 7 bases, and 12 bases lay in between. Germline values: CDR1 SGHRS, CDR2 YFSETQ. CDR3 loop: CASSSLGGEKLFF. The CDR3 DNA reads as TGCGCCAGCAGTTCCCTAGGGGGTGAAAAACTGTTTTTT.

This clone was observed a handful of times. This rearrangement joins TRBV9 to TRBJ2-1, with 7 bases identical to TRBD2. Germline V lookup: CDR1 SGDLS, CDR2 YYNGEE. Trimming took 0 bases from V and 5 from J; bases not matched to a gene: 11. The CDR3 sequence is 17 residues long. CDR3 sequence reads: CASSVVSWGRVNNEQFF. CDR3 sequence (DNA): TGTGCCAGCAGCGTAGTTTCTTGGGGGAGGGTTAACAATGAGCAGTTCTTC.

This chain joins TRBV4-2 and TRBJ1-1; D may be TRBD1 (6 bases). The CDR3 loop spans 16 amino acids. The V end lost 1 base, the J end lost 5 bases, and 17 bases lay between the germline ends. The germline gives CDR1 LGHNA, CDR2 YNFKEQ. This CDR3 is CASSQGKGGTRTEAFF. The CDR3, as DNA: TGTGCCAGCAGCCAAGGAAAGGGGGGGACCCGAACTGAAGCTTTCTTT.

This clone was observed a handful of times. CDR3 region: CASSPGGSQMNTEAFF. The CDR3 DNA reads as TGTGCCAGCAGCCCCGGGGGGTCTCAAATGAACACTGAAGCTTTCTTT. The genes are TRBV14 and TRBJ1-1; a weak D match, TRBD1 (5 bases). CDR1 and CDR2 from the germline V gene are SGHDN and FVKESK. This CDR3 spans 16 amino acids. V lost 4 bases and J 0 bases, leaving 15 bases between the germline ends.

V is TRBV7-9 and J is TRBJ1-1; 8 bases match TRBD1. This CDR3 has 16 amino acids. J lost 4 bases, V lost 5 bases, and 12 bases had no gene match. Germline V gives CDR1 SEHNR, CDR2 FQNEAQ (reference sequence). The CDR3 region is CASSGSGGASFTEAFF. CDR3 nucleotide sequence: TGTGCCAGCAGCGGCTCAGGGGGCGCGTCCTTCACTGAAGCTTTCTTT.

This chain joins TRBV25-1 and TRBJ1-5, with 8 bases fitting TRBD1. CDR3 length: 11 amino acids. Germline V gene data show CDR1 as MGHDK and CDR2 as SYGVNS. Unmatched junction bases numbered 3, after V lost 5 bases and J lost 12 bases. CDR3 in DNA: TGTGCCAGCAGTTCGACAGGGGACCAGCATTTT. It encodes CASSSTGDQHF.

This rearrangement joins TRBV11-3 to TRBJ2-4; weak D call: TRBD1 (6 bases). Germline V gene lookup returns CDR1 SGHNT and CDR2 YENEEA. The CDR3 sequence is 15 residues long. Trimming pared 4 bases from V and 5 bases from J, leaving 15 bases between. The CDR3 DNA sequence: TGTGCCAGCAGCTCAAGGGACGAGGGGGAAAACATTCAGTACTTC. Translated: CASSSRDEGENIQYF.

Remarks on this clone: Germline and junction disagree at one end, which may indicate a read error. The DNA of the CDR3 is TGTGCCAGCAGCTTAGCGGGGACAGCTCTTGGGATGCCCTTC. Translation gives CASSLAGTALGMPF. V gene TRBV7-2 combines with J gene TRBJ1-2, with 7 bases aligning to TRBD1. There are 14 residues in the CDR3. Per the germline V gene, CDR1 is SGHTA and CDR2 is FQGNSA.

The CDR3 DNA reads as TGTGCCACCAGCAGCAATACAGGGCCCGAAGCTTTCTTT. Protein sequence: CATSSNTGPEAFF. The chain couples TRBV15 to TRBJ1-1, with D perhaps TRBD1 (6 bases). V lost 3 bases and J lost 8, with 13 bases in between. Germline CDR1 reads LNHNV; CDR2 reads YYDKDF (reference sequence). The CDR3 contains 13 residues.

The chain joins TRBV7-9 to TRBJ2-7; 11 nucleotides agree with TRBD2. The CDR3 is 16 residues long. V gave up 4 bases and J gave up 0 bases; unmatched junction bases: 5. CDR1 and CDR2 (germline): SEHNR, FQNEAQ (reference sequence). This CDR3 is CASSSPGLADSYEQYF. The DNA of the CDR3 is TGTGCCAGCAGCTCTCCGGGACTAGCGGACTCCTACGAGCAGTACTTC.

This clone was recorded only once. The chain has TRBV6-5 and TRBJ2-1, with a tentative D call TRBD2 (6 bases). Germline CDR1 reads MNHEY; CDR2 reads SVGAGI. The length of the CDR3 is 13 residues. V was pared by 6 bases and J by 8 bases, with 14 bases between. CDR3 sequence reads: CASRMNLAHEQFF. DNA of the CDR3: TGTGCCAGCAGAATGAATCTAGCGCATGAGCAGTTCTTC.

V gene TRBV5-1 combines with J gene TRBJ1-1; D perhaps matches TRBD1 (6 bases). The CDR3 length is 16 residues. From germline, CDR1 is SGHRS and CDR2 YFSETQ. The ends were cut back, 7 bases at V and 1 base at J, with 20 bases in the middle. This CDR3 reads CASSVGGPTRNTEAFF. CDR3 bases: TGCGCCAGCTCGGTGGGGGGGCCGACGAGGAACACTGAAGCTTTCTTT. Full variable domain (remainder filled in from reference TRBV5-1 and TRBJ1-1): KAGVTQTPRYLIKTRGQQVTLSCSPISGHRSVSWYQQTPGQGLQFLFEYFSETQRNKGNFPGRFSGRQFSNSRSEMNVSTLELGDSALYLCASSVGGPTRNTEAFFGQGTRLTVV.

V and J are TRBV7-8 and TRBJ2-7; D is unclear. The germline V and J ends were trimmed by 2 bases and 3 bases, with 5 bases remaining between them. Germline V gives CDR1 SGHVS, CDR2 FQNEAQ. This CDR3 has 12 amino acids. CDR3 region: CASSLNSYEQYV. The CDR3 bases are TGTGCCAGCAGCTTAAACAGCTACGAGCAGTACGTC.

The chain links TRBV9 to TRBJ2-5; D uncertain. Germline loops: CDR1 SGDLS, CDR2 YYNGEE. The CDR3 is 14 amino acids. With 0 bases removed from V and 1 base from J, the gap between germline ends came to 7 bases. CDR3 in DNA: TGTGCCAGCAGCGTAGCGGGCGGCCAAGAGACCCAGTACTTC. Amino acid sequence: CASSVAGGQETQYF.

This sequence joins TRBV12-5 and TRBJ2-7; 9 nucleotides agree with TRBD1. The germline gives CDR1 LGHNT, CDR2 FRNRAP. The CDR3 is 15 residues long. J gave up 6 bases and V 6 bases, and 12 bases lay outside the gene matches. CDR3 sequence reads: CASGPPATGGLEQYV. DNA of the CDR3: TGTGCTAGTGGACCCCCCGCGACAGGGGGTCTCGAGCAGTACGTC.

The chain has TRBV30 and TRBJ2-1; D ambiguous. Germline V gene lookup returns CDR1 GTSNPN and CDR2 SVGIG (reference sequence). The CDR3 is 12 amino acids. With 6 bases removed from V and 0 bases from J, the gap between germline ends came to 6 bases. CDR3 sequence (DNA): TGTGCCTGCTCCAGCTCCTACAATGAGCAGTTCTTC. This gives the protein CACSSSYNEQFF.

This clone is a singleton in its sample. The chain joins TRBV27 to TRBJ1-2; D remains ambiguous. This CDR3 region has 13 residues. In germline, CDR1 is MNHEY, CDR2 SMNVEV (reference sequence). V was shortened by 3 bases and J by 2 bases, with 7 bases between the two germline ends. The CDR3 sequence is CASSFGRNYGYTF. CDR3 in DNA: TGTGCCAGCAGTTTCGGAAGAAACTATGGCTACACCTTC.

The rearrangement joins TRBV2 to TRBJ2-1, with TRBD2 matching 7 bases. The CDR3 runs 17 residues. J lost 5 bases, V lost 7 bases, and 17 bases had no gene match. Germline V lookup: CDR1 SNHLY, CDR2 FYNNEI. The CDR3 sequence: CASTQTSSDRFNNEQFF. The CDR3 nucleotides are TGTGCCAGCACCCAGACTAGCTCCGACCGATTTAACAATGAGCAGTTCTTC.

The chain combines TRBV6-5 with TRBJ2-7; 7 bases are shared with TRBD2. J was trimmed by 6 bases and V by 8 bases; bases with no gene match: 7. The CDR3 loop spans 12 amino acids. Germline CDR1 is MNHEY and CDR2 is SVGAGI. The CDR3 nucleotides are TGTGCCAGCTGGGTGGCTAGCGGCGAGCAGTACTTC. Encoded protein: CASWVASGEQYF.